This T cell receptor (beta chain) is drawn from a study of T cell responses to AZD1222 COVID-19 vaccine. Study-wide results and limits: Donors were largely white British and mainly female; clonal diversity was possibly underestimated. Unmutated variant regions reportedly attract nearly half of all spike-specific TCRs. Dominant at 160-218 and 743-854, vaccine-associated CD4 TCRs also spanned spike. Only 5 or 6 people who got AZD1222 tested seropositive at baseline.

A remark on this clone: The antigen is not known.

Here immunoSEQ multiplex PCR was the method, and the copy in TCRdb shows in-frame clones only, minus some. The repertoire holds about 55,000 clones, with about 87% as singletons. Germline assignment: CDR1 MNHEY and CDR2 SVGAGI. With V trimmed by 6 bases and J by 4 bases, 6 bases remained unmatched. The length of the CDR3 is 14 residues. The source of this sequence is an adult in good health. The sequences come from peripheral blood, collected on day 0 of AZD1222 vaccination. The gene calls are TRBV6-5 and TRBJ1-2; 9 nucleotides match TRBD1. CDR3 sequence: CASRVQGAFYGYTF. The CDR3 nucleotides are TGTGCCAGCAGAGTACAGGGGGCATTCTATGGCTACACCTTC.